This T cell receptor beta chain was found in a study of identifying expanded T cells in peripheral blood. General study points: Over about two and four weeks, about 15 and 19 clones changed, versus around 1.3 between replicates. Clone count variance between roughly 2-week samples rose with total template count.

Turning to this clone: What it recognizes is unknown.

Clones were sequenced by immunoSEQ multiplex PCR, and TCRdb holds only the in-frame ones, with some missing. This sample has about 80,000 clones, with around 90% found just once. The V and J ends lost 6 bases and 15 bases, in that order; junction bases with no gene match: 11. In germline, CDR1 is LNHDA, CDR2 SQIVND (reference sequence). The CDR3 length is 12 residues. The chain is built from TRBV19 and TRBJ2-4, with 7 positions matching TRBD2. The sample consisted of blood. The TCR comes from a person aged 18 to 70 in good health. The CDR3 coding sequence is TGTGCCAGTAGGGGAGGGACGTTTGGTTCGTACTTC. Residues: CASRGGTFGSYF.